This T cell receptor (beta chain) was recorded in a study of siplizumab effects on memory and regulatory T cells. Study observations and caveats: Neither a naive nor a memory phenotype was assignable to roughly 80-96% of proliferating CD4+ or CD8+ clones. Naive T cell populations appeared to exhibit greater diversity than memory cells and appeared to be major alloresponse contributors.

Clones were sequenced by immunoSEQ multiplex PCR, and TCRdb holds only the in-frame ones, with some missing. The repertoire holds some 100,000 clones, with more than 90% as singletons. Turning to this clone: The antigen is not known.

Germline CDR1 and CDR2: SGHRS and YFSETQ. J lost 4 bases, V lost 1 base, and 15 bases had no gene match. This CDR3 comprises 18 residues. This sequence originates from a human donor in good health. Some clones in this sample may be carry-over from other donors' samples. The chain combines TRBV5-1 with TRBJ2-5, with 8 bases fitting TRBD2. The specimen was CD4+ T cells sorted from blood. CDR3 sequence: CASSLLSGSAVFVETQYF. The CDR3 nucleotides are TGCGCCAGCAGCTTGCTCAGCGGGAGTGCTGTATTTGTAGAGACCCAGTACTTC.